This section outlines one TCR beta chain sequence together with its context. This CDR3 region has 15 residues. Germline V gives CDR1 SGDLS, CDR2 YYNGEE. Germline trimming cut 0 bases from V and 7 bases from J; bases unmatched to any gene: 7. This sample was included in a study of blood T cell repertoires in COVID-19. Study overall: PBMCs, B-cell-depleted T cells, or T cells were the source of the cDNA or gDNA that made up the material.

Assay used: immunoSEQ multiplex PCR; TCRdb lists only in-frame clones, some missing. The table lists some 510,000 clones, around nine tenths of them singletons. All enrollees were roughly 18 to 89 years old and from fewer than 25 US areas. This clonotype was sampled from a woman in her 40s who had recovered from COVID-19. The specimen was PBMCs or T cells enriched from blood (not recorded which). The genes are TRBV9 and TRBJ2-7, with TRBD2 identical over 10 bases. This chain's CDR3 is CASSVDLAGVREQYF. In DNA form, the CDR3 reads TGTGCCAGCAGCGTAGATCTAGCGGGAGTAAGGGAGCAGTACTTC.